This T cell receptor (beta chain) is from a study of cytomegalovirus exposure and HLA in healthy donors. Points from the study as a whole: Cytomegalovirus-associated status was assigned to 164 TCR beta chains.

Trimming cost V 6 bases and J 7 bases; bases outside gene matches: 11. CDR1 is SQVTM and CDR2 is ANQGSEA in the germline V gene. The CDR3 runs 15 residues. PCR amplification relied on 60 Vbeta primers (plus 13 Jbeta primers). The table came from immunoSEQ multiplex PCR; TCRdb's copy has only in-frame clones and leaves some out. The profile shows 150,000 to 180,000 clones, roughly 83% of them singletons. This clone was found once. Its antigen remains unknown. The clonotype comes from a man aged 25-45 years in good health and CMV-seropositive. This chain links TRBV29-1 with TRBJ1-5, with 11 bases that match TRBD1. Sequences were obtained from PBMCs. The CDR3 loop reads CSVSTPGQGEQPQHF. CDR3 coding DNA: TGCAGCGTGTCGACTCCGGGACAGGGGGAACAGCCCCAGCATTTT.